These 25 T cell receptor beta chains were all obtained from the same sample, sequenced in a study of vaccination and CD4 T cells after COVID-19. No antigen has been identified for these receptors. Treatment meaning: approximately nine-day PBMC culture with coronavirus spike peptide pools or control peptides (ViraFEST assay). Cultured CD4+ T cells had their DNA profiled by the Oncomine TCR Beta short-read assay. From the PCR reads, TCRdb called clonotypes with MiXCR, one entry per CDR3 protein. The repertoire holds around 16,000 distinct CDR3 sequences, with around 50% as singletons. Source: CD4+ T cells from blood, cultured in vitro, taken before SARS-CoV-2 vaccination. The receptors originated from a human donor who had recovered from COVID-19.

The V gene is TRBV6-1, the J gene TRBJ1-5; 8 positions agree with TRBD1. Germline V gives CDR1 MNHNS, CDR2 SASEGT. The length of the CDR3 is 15 residues. J was trimmed by 3 bases and V by 5 bases; bases with no gene match: 6. CDR3 coding DNA: TGTGCCAGCAGTAAGGGACAGGAGGTCAATCAGCCCCAGCATTTT. Amino acid sequence: CASSKGQEVNQPQHF.

This rearrangement joins TRBV15 to TRBJ2-1, with 8 bases that match TRBD2. The V gene's germline CDR1 is LNHNV and CDR2 YYDKDF (reference sequence). V was pared by 2 bases and J by 5 bases, with 11 bases of the junction left unmatched. The length of the CDR3 is 17 residues. The CDR3, as DNA: TGTGCCACCAGCAGATCGGGGGGGGGAGGAGTCAACAATGAGCAGTTCTTC. Protein: CATSRSGGGGVNNEQFF.

Only a few counts were recorded for this clonotype. The chain employs TRBV20-1 and TRBJ1-1; D possibly corresponds to TRBD1 (5 bases). V lost 4 bases and J 4 bases, leaving 7 bases between the germline ends. CDR1 and CDR2 (germline): DFQATT, SNEGSKA (reference sequence). This CDR3 contains 11 residues. CDR3 protein: CSATGGTEAFF. In DNA, the CDR3 is TGCAGTGCTACCGGGGGCACTGAAGCTTTCTTT.

This sequence joins TRBV2 and TRBJ2-7, with 10 bases fitting TRBD2. Germline V gene lookup returns CDR1 SNHLY and CDR2 FYNNEI. This CDR3 region has 14 residues. Trimming cost V 3 bases and J 2 bases; bases outside gene matches: 1. CDR3 coding DNA: TGTGCCAGCAGTGACGGACTAGCGGCCTACGAGCAGTACTTC. Its translation is CASSDGLAAYEQYF.

The chain couples TRBV12-3 or TRBV12-4 to TRBJ2-2; 10 bases match TRBD2. The CDR3 is 16 amino acids. Germline trimming cut 5 bases from V and 0 bases from J; bases unmatched to any gene: 3. CDR3 sequence reads: CASSELAGSNTGELFF. In DNA, the CDR3 is TGTGCCAGCAGTGAACTAGCGGGATCGAACACCGGGGAGCTGTTTTTT.

The gene calls are TRBV19 and TRBJ2-7, with D perhaps being TRBD1 or TRBD2 (5 bases each). Germline V gives CDR1 LNHDA, CDR2 SQIVND (reference sequence). Trimming cost V 5 bases and J 3 bases, with 20 bases left between them. This CDR3 is built from 16 residues. The CDR3 nucleotides are TGTGCCAGTAGTCAATCACGGGACGGAGGACTCTACGAGCAGTACTTC. Protein sequence: CASSQSRDGGLYEQYF. Complete variable domain (other parts from reference TRBV19 and TRBJ2-7): DGGITQSPKYLFRKEGQNVTLSCEQNLNHDAMYWYRQDPGQGLRLIYYSQIVNDFQKGDIAEGYSVSREKKESFPLTVTSAQKNPTAFYLCASSQSRDGGLYEQYFGPGTRLTVT.

The chain links TRBV12-3 or TRBV12-4 to TRBJ2-7; 7 bases fit TRBD1. The CDR3 is 15 amino acids. V shed 1 base and J 7 bases; nucleotides not matched to a gene: 10. The CDR3 coding sequence is TGTGCCAGCAGTTTAGTTGGCAGGGGGATGGGGGAGCAGTACTTC. Translation gives CASSLVGRGMGEQYF.

This clonotype was recorded only once. The chain is built from TRBV20-1 and TRBJ1-4, with 7 nucleotides matching TRBD1. V was pared by 6 bases and J by 3 bases, with 7 bases of the junction left unmatched. The germline V gene has CDR1 DFQATT and CDR2 SNEGSKA (reference sequence). This CDR3 spans 14 amino acids. The CDR3 protein is CSADIGTANEKLFF. The CDR3 coding sequence is TGCAGTGCGGACATCGGGACAGCTAATGAAAAACTGTTTTTT.

In the case of this clonotype: Compared with germline, one end of the junction differs, possibly owing to a read error. The chain combines TRBV7-2 with TRBJ2-3; D unresolved. This CDR3 region has 13 residues. Germline V gene sequence: CDR1 SGHTA, CDR2 FQGNSA. The CDR3 region has the DNA TGTGCCGGCAGCTTAGGGAGCACAGATACGCAGTATTTT. The encoded protein is CAGSLGSTDTQYF.

This sequence joins TRBV7-6 and TRBJ2-5; no reliable D call. V lost 5 bases to trimming and J lost 3 bases, with 10 bases between them. CDR3 length equals 13 residues. In germline, CDR1 is SGHVS, CDR2 FNYEAQ. CDR3 loop: CASSQIREETQYF. The CDR3, as DNA: TGTGCCAGCAGCCAAATTCGCGAAGAGACCCAGTACTTC.

The count of this clonotype is one. V and J are TRBV7-9 and TRBJ2-2; 11 positions match TRBD1. Germline values: CDR1 SEHNR, CDR2 FQNEAQ (reference sequence). The CDR3 loop spans 15 amino acids. J gave up 4 bases and V 5 bases, and 3 bases lay outside the gene matches. Written as DNA, the CDR3 is TGTGCCAGCAGCCCGGGACAGGGGGGCACCGGGGAGCTGTTTTTT. Translation gives CASSPGQGGTGELFF.

The chain combines TRBV20-1 with TRBJ2-7; a possible D gene is TRBD2 (6 bases). The CDR3 length is 14 residues. V shed 6 bases and J shed 1 base, with 16 bases lying between them. CDR1 and CDR2 from the germline V gene are DFQATT and SNEGSKA (reference sequence). The CDR3 spells CSAHHGGLSYEQYF. CDR3 sequence (DNA): TGCAGTGCCCACCACGGGGGACTTTCCTACGAGCAGTACTTC.

J is TRBJ2-6 and V is TRBV6-2 or TRBV6-3; D remains unclear. Germline loops: CDR1 MNHEY, CDR2 SVGEGT. V was clipped by 2 bases and J by 0 bases, with 2 bases between them. The CDR3 runs 14 residues. The DNA for the CDR3 is TGTGCCAGCAGTTACAGCTCTGGGGCCAACGTCCTGACTTTC. Translated: CASSYSSGANVLTF.

The gene calls are TRBV2 and TRBJ2-3; TRBD2 agrees at 10 bases. The CDR3 is made up of 16 amino acids. The germline gives CDR1 SNHLY, CDR2 FYNNEI. V lost 4 bases and J lost 2; bases outside the gene matches: 6. Here the CDR3 reads CASSVGLAGATDTQYF. The DNA of the CDR3 is TGTGCCAGCAGTGTGGGGCTAGCGGGGGCCACAGATACGCAGTATTTT.

The CDR3 sequence is CASSPGADTSTDTQYF. For the CDR3, the DNA is TGTGCCAGCTCACCGGGGGCGGATACTAGCACAGATACGCAGTATTTT. J is TRBJ2-3 and V is TRBV18; TRBD1 is a possible D gene (6 bases). With 3 bases removed from V and 0 bases from J, the gap between germline ends came to 13 bases. The germline CDR1 and CDR2 sequences are KGHSH and LQKENI. The CDR3 length is 16 residues.

The chain has TRBV10-3 and TRBJ1-4; D call uncertain. This CDR3 is 14 amino acids long. CDR1 is ENHRY and CDR2 is SYGVKD in the germline V gene. Trimming removed 0 bases from V and 0 bases from J, with 2 bases in between. CDR3 residues: CAISESTTNEKLFF. In DNA, the CDR3 is TGTGCCATCAGTGAGTCCACAACTAATGAAAAACTGTTTTTT.

This chain uses TRBV6-4 with TRBJ2-5; 8 nucleotides align to TRBD2. Germline values: CDR1 MRHNA, CDR2 SNTAGT. V lost 11 bases and J lost 2; bases outside the gene matches: 7. This CDR3 contains 13 residues. The CDR3 DNA follows: TGTGCCCCCCCGCGGGGGGTACAAGAGACCCAGTACTTC. Protein product: CAPPRGVQETQYF.

CDR3 in DNA: TGTGCCAGCAGCTCGGGGCGTCTTAACACTGAAGCTTTCTTT. Translated: CASSSGRLNTEAFF. The rearrangement joins TRBV7-9 to TRBJ1-1; possible D gene TRBD1, 5 bases. The length of the CDR3 is 14 residues. Germline V gives CDR1 SEHNR, CDR2 FQNEAQ (reference sequence). V gave up 4 bases and J gave up 2 bases, with 11 bases separating them. Full variable domain (remainder filled in from reference TRBV7-9 and TRBJ1-1): DTGVSQNPRHKITKRGQNVTFRCDPISEHNRLYWYRQTLGQGPEFLTYFQNEAQLEKSRLLSDRFSAERPKGSFSTLEIQRTEQGDSAMYLCASSSGRLNTEAFFGQGTRLTVV.

This clonotype was found a few times. V gene TRBV18 combines with J gene TRBJ2-2, with a weak D call TRBD1 (5 bases). The CDR3 length is 15 residues. Per the germline V gene, CDR1 is KGHSH and CDR2 is LQKENI. V was trimmed by 1 base and J by 0 bases, leaving 6 bases between them. The CDR3 loop reads CASSPRGANTGELFF. CDR3 nucleotide sequence: TGTGCCAGCTCACCACGGGGCGCGAACACCGGGGAGCTGTTTTTT.

This clonotype was found once. V is TRBV15 and J is TRBJ2-1; D not certain. Germline values: CDR1 LNHNV, CDR2 YYDKDF (reference sequence). Trimming pared 4 bases from V and 9 bases from J, leaving 10 bases between. CDR3 size: 12 residues. The CDR3 spells CATSKALGEQFF. In DNA, the CDR3 is TGTGCCACCAGCAAAGCCCTGGGTGAGCAGTTCTTC.

This clonotype was seen a single time. The chain links TRBV5-1 to TRBJ2-7, with 9 bases fitting TRBD1. The germline V gene encodes CDR1 SGHRS and CDR2 YFSETQ. The CDR3 is 14 residues long. After removal of 3 bases from V and 1 base from J, the junction contained 2 bases not matched to a gene. The DNA of the CDR3 is TGCGCCAGCAGCTGGGGACAGGGATCCTACGAGCAGTACTTC. Its translation is CASSWGQGSYEQYF.

This clonotype was counted a single time. V and J are TRBV3-1 and TRBJ1-5, with D unresolved. The V end was cut by 4 bases, the J end by 5 bases, with 9 bases between. This CDR3 comprises 13 residues. Germline V gives CDR1 LGHDT, CDR2 YNNKEL (reference sequence). The CDR3 loop reads CASSPTLDQPQHF. As DNA, the CDR3 is TGTGCCAGCAGCCCGACACTAGATCAGCCCCAGCATTTT.

DNA of the CDR3: TGTGCCAGCAGCTTCGGGCTAGCGGGTACCAAAATCTCCTACAATGAGCAGTTCTTC. It codes for CASSFGLAGTKISYNEQFF. The chain carries TRBV7-6 and TRBJ2-1, with 8 bases lining up with TRBD2. The CDR3 spans 19 residues. After removal of 3 bases from V and 0 bases from J, the junction contained 13 bases not matched to a gene. CDR1 is SGHVS and CDR2 is FNYEAQ in the germline V gene. Filled out from reference TRBV7-6 and TRBJ2-1, the complete variable domain reads GAGVSQSPRYKVTKRGQDVALRCDPISGHVSLYWYRQALGQGPEFLTYFNYEAQQDKSGLPNDRFSAERPEGSISTLTIQRTEQRDSAMYRCASSFGLAGTKISYNEQFFGPGTRLTVL.

The V call is TRBV18, the J call TRBJ2-7, with D maybe TRBD2 (6 bases). The CDR3 is 14 residues long. Between the trimmed V and J ends, which lost 6 bases and 4 bases, there was a span of 16 bases. The germline gives CDR1 KGHSH, CDR2 LQKENI. The DNA of the CDR3 is TGTGCCAGCTCCCCAGGCTCGACTAGGTACGAGCAGTACTTC. Translation gives CASSPGSTRYEQYF.

The V call is TRBV27, the J call TRBJ2-3, with unresolved D. CDR3 size: 14 residues. From germline, CDR1 is MNHEY and CDR2 SMNVEV (reference sequence). V lost 6 bases to trimming and J lost 2 bases, with 12 bases between them. CDR3 protein: CASSPVGSTDTQYF. CDR3 bases: TGTGCCAGCAGCCCAGTGGGGTCCACAGATACGCAGTATTTT.